This T cell receptor beta chain appears in the sequencing data of a study of regulatory T cells in long-lasting Graves disease. This clonotype was detected many times. Time point described: newly diagnosed GD, antithyroid drugs for less than 3 months. Extracted PBMC RNA gave rise to the TCR library. V trimming: 7 bases; J trimming: 4 bases; junction bases outside the gene matches: 11. The CDR3 length is 15 residues. For TCR beta, libraries came from iRepertoire HTBI primers and Arm-PCR of CDR3 regions. One entry per CDR3 protein, called by TCRdb with MiXCR from the multiplex PCR reads. The sample lists around 480,000 distinct CDR3 sequences; roughly 15% were seen once. Another study also made use of these data, one on T cells in Graves' hyperthyroidism and ophthalmopathy.

The gene calls are TRBV12-3 or TRBV12-4 and TRBJ1-1; 8 nucleotides match TRBD1. Here the sequenced sample was peripheral blood mononuclear cells (PBMCs), taken at new diagnosis, from a patient treated with antithyroid drugs. The origin of this receptor is a woman aged 35 to 59 with Graves disease. The CDR3 reads CASNKQQGASTEAFF. In DNA form, the CDR3 reads TGTGCCAGCAATAAACAGCAGGGGGCGAGCACTGAAGCTTTCTTT.